The 30 T cell receptor beta chains listed next were all sequenced from one sample in a study of sequential checkpoint blockade in melanoma. The treatment here: randomized to nivolumab then ipilimumab (arm A) or the reverse (arm B). Assay: immunoSEQ multiplex PCR; the TCRdb copy retains only in-frame clones and omits some. The sample has some 32,000 clones, about four fifths seen once. Sample: CD8+ T cells sorted from blood (inferred from file names), taken from a patient given nivolumab and ipilimumab in sequence. Receptors were obtained from a human donor with melanoma.

A single count supports this clone. The chain combines TRBV28 with TRBJ1-2, with D uncertain. CDR3 length: 13 residues. Per the germline V gene, CDR1 is MDHEN and CDR2 is SYDVKM. V lost 5 bases, J lost 8 bases, and 15 bases lay in between. The CDR3 bases are TGTGCCAGCAGTGATCGGGGTTTGGGCGGCTACACCTTC. Its translation is CASSDRGLGGYTF.

In DNA form, the CDR3 reads TGTGCCAGCAGTTCGTTTCGAGGGGAGGGTGAAAAACTGTTTTTT. Amino acid sequence: CASSSFRGEGEKLFF. J is TRBJ1-4 and V is TRBV6-5; perhaps TRBD1 as D (5 bases). There are 15 residues in the CDR3. V was trimmed by 4 bases and J by 7 bases, leaving 16 bases between them. Germline values: CDR1 MNHEY, CDR2 SVGAGI.

This clone was detected a few times. The chain recombines TRBV7-9 with TRBJ2-5; 8 positions match TRBD1. The CDR3 spans 16 residues. V shed 5 bases and J 2 bases; nucleotides not matched to a gene: 10. CDR1 and CDR2 (germline): SEHNR, FQNEAQ (reference sequence). CDR3 sequence: CASSPRTGLAQETQYF. Here the CDR3 DNA reads TGTGCCAGCAGCCCGAGGACAGGGCTTGCTCAAGAGACCCAGTACTTC. Full variable domain (missing parts from reference TRBV7-9 and TRBJ2-5): DTGVSQNPRHKITKRGQNVTFRCDPISEHNRLYWYRQTLGQGPEFLTYFQNEAQLEKSRLLSDRFSAERPKGSFSTLEIQRTEQGDSAMYLCASSPRTGLAQETQYFGPGTRLLVL.

This chain links TRBV27 with TRBJ2-3; no definite D call. The J call may be incorrect, as the DNA end agrees better with TRBJ1-5. The CDR3 is 14 residues long. Germline CDR1 MNHEY, CDR2 SMNVEV (reference sequence). The CDR3 sequence: CASSPDPMGDTQHF. In DNA form, the CDR3 reads TGTGCCAGCAGCCCAGACCCTATGGGAGATACGCAGCATTTT.

The V and J genes are TRBV19 and TRBJ1-2, with a weak D call TRBD1 (6 bases). The CDR3 loop spans 14 amino acids. V was clipped by 5 bases and J by 4 bases, with 14 bases between them. Germline V gives CDR1 LNHDA, CDR2 SQIVND (reference sequence). CDR3 sequence reads: CASSPWTDLYGYTF. CDR3 in DNA: TGTGCCAGTAGTCCCTGGACAGACCTCTATGGCTACACCTTC.

This clone was counted a single time. The rearrangement links TRBV27 to TRBJ2-7, with D possibly TRBD2 on 7 matching bases. The V gene lost 6 bases and the J gene lost 5 bases, with 20 bases spanning the gap. The germline CDR1 and CDR2 sequences are MNHEY and SMNVEV (reference sequence). The CDR3 length is 15 residues. CDR3 region: CASRIRGGTRHEQYF. DNA of the CDR3: TGTGCCAGCAGAATAAGGGGGGGGACGCGGCACGAGCAGTACTTC.

This clone was seen just once. The rearrangement joins TRBV9 to TRBJ1-2, with 8 bases aligning to TRBD1. CDR3 length: 14 residues. CDR1 and CDR2 from the germline V gene are SGDLS and YYNGEE. The V and J ends lost 0 bases and 5 bases, in that order; junction bases with no gene match: 3. CDR3 coding DNA: TGTGCCAGCAGCGTAGGGAGACAGGGGTATGGCTACACCTTC. This encodes CASSVGRQGYGYTF.

CDR3 in DNA: TGTGCCTGGAGTGGTTCCTCTGCGGGAGGGATCACCGGGGAGCTGTTTTTT. Encoded protein: CAWSGSSAGGITGELFF. This chain joins TRBV30 and TRBJ2-2; 9 bases line up with TRBD2. The CDR3 spans 17 residues. Trimming at V came to 1 base and at J to 4 bases, leaving 10 bases not matched to a gene. Germline V gene data show CDR1 as GTSNPN and CDR2 as SVGIG (reference sequence). The full variable domain, completed using reference TRBV30 and TRBJ2-2, is SQTIHQWPATLVQPVGSPLSLECTVEGTSNPNLYWYRQAAGRGLQLLFYSVGIGQISSEVPQNLSASRPQDRQFILSSKKLLLSDSGFYLCAWSGSSAGGITGELFFGEGSRLTVL.

With respect to this clone: A read error may produce the germline difference seen at one junction end. The chain couples TRBV7-2 to TRBJ1-4; no clear D. The germline CDR1 and CDR2 sequences are SGHTA and FQGNSA. CDR3 length equals 13 residues. CDR3 sequence reads: CASSLITDEKLFF. CDR3 nucleotides: TGTGCCAGCAGCTTAATAACTGATGAAAAACTGTTTTTT. The full variable domain, its missing parts supplied by reference TRBV7-2 and TRBJ1-4, is GAGVSQSPSNKVTEKGKDVELRCDPISGHTALYWYRQSLGQGLEFLIYFQGNSAPDKSGLPSDRFSAERTGGSVSTLTIQRTQQEDSAVYLCASSLITDEKLFFGSGTQLSVL.

The chain combines TRBV9 with TRBJ2-1; 14 nucleotides agree with TRBD2. This CDR3 region has 18 residues. Germline V gene lookup returns CDR1 SGDLS and CDR2 YYNGEE. The J segment lost 7 bases and the V segment lost 3 bases, leaving 12 bases of the junction unmatched. The CDR3 is CASSAGTSGGWGKNEQFF. DNA of the CDR3: TGTGCCAGCAGCGCCGGGACTAGCGGGGGCTGGGGGAAAAATGAGCAGTTCTTC.

The V and J genes are TRBV30 and TRBJ2-7; possible D gene TRBD1, 5 bases. Deletions cut 6 bases from V and 2 bases from J, with 14 bases between. The germline V gene has CDR1 GTSNPN and CDR2 SVGIG (reference sequence). CDR3 length: 13 amino acids. The CDR3 DNA is TGTGCCTGTTCCAACAGGATTCCCTACGAGCAGTACTTC. Protein sequence: CACSNRIPYEQYF.

This chain connects TRBV14 to TRBJ2-5; weak D call: TRBD2 (6 bases). Per germline, CDR1 SGHDN and CDR2 FVKESK. This CDR3 region has 14 residues. The V and J ends lost 0 bases and 4 bases respectively, with 9 bases between them. The CDR3 nucleotides read TGTGCCAGCAGCCAAGAGTGGAGGGGAGAGACCCAGTACTTC. This sequence encodes CASSQEWRGETQYF.

J is TRBJ1-1 and V is TRBV6-6; TRBD1 aligns across 7 bases. The CDR3 is 15 residues long. The ends lost 4 bases at V and 4 bases at J; junction bases unmatched: 9. The germline V gene encodes CDR1 MNHNY and CDR2 SVGAGI (reference sequence). The CDR3 protein is CASSSVQGRGTEAFF. CDR3 sequence (DNA): TGTGCCAGCAGTTCCGTACAGGGGAGAGGCACTGAAGCTTTCTTT.

The chain joins TRBV10-3 to TRBJ2-6, with D tentatively TRBD2 (6 bases). The germline CDR1 and CDR2 sequences are ENHRY and SYGVKD. The CDR3 has 16 residues. V lost 4 bases and J 4 bases, leaving 14 bases between the germline ends. DNA of the CDR3: TGTGCCATCAGTGTACAGGAGGGGAAAGGGGCCAACGTCCTGACTTTC. Translation: CAISVQEGKGANVLTF.

CDR3 region: CASSYSEGSYEQYF. The CDR3 DNA reads TGTGCCAGCAGTTACTCGGAGGGGAGCTACGAGCAGTACTTC. V usage is TRBV6-6 and J usage is TRBJ2-7, with D perhaps TRBD2 (6 bases). CDR3 length: 14 residues. V gave up 0 bases and J gave up 3 bases, with 9 bases separating them. CDR1 MNHNY and CDR2 SVGAGI come from the germline V gene (reference sequence).

CDR3 residues: CASSQVGTGIYGYTF. DNA of the CDR3: TGTGCCAGCAGCCAAGTGGGGACAGGGATCTATGGCTACACCTTC. The chain links TRBV9 to TRBJ1-2, with 9 bases identical to TRBD1. The CDR3 totals 15 residues. V was clipped by 4 bases and J by 4 bases; unmatched bases: 8. Germline assignment: CDR1 SGDLS and CDR2 YYNGEE.

This chain uses TRBV27 with TRBJ1-1; 7 bases are a match to TRBD1. Germline-derived CDR1 and CDR2 are MNHEY and SMNVEV (reference sequence). With V trimmed by 3 bases and J by 6 bases, 7 bases remained unmatched. This CDR3 is 14 amino acids long. The CDR3 reads CASSFGKRGPEAFF. For the CDR3, the DNA is TGTGCCAGCAGTTTTGGAAAGAGGGGGCCTGAAGCTTTCTTT.

This chain links TRBV7-9 with TRBJ2-5; TRBD2 is a possible D gene (6 bases). The CDR3 sequence is 13 residues long. The germline V gene encodes CDR1 SEHNR and CDR2 FQNEAQ (reference sequence). Trimming took off 8 bases at V and 3 bases at J, with 13 bases between the two ends. The CDR3 region has the DNA TGTGCCAGCCGCGGGGCAGAGAAAGAGACCCAGTACTTC. Amino acid sequence: CASRGAEKETQYF.

This rearrangement joins TRBV2 to TRBJ1-5, with D possibly being TRBD1 (6 bases). Germline CDR1 SNHLY, CDR2 FYNNEI. The CDR3 sequence is 17 residues long. The ends were cut back, 6 bases at V and 3 bases at J, with 21 bases in the middle. CDR3 coding DNA: TGTGCCAGCAGGGGGGAACAGGGATCCCTTATCAATCAGCCCCAGCATTTT. It specifies CASRGEQGSLINQPQHF.

The CDR3 sequence is CASSQDWAAYNYGYTF. CDR3 DNA sequence: TGCGCCAGCAGCCAAGATTGGGCAGCCTATAACTATGGCTACACCTTC. The rearrangement links TRBV4-1 to TRBJ1-2; no clear D. With 0 bases removed from V and 1 base from J, the gap between germline ends came to 12 bases. The CDR3 has 16 residues. Germline CDR1 and CDR2: MGHRA and YSYEKL.

This chain uses TRBV6-5 with TRBJ2-7, with TRBD1 matching over 8 bases. The germline CDR1 and CDR2 sequences are MNHEY and SVGAGI. This CDR3 is 16 amino acids long. Trimming cost V 3 bases and J 5 bases; bases outside gene matches: 12. CDR3 residues: CASSYISGGLGDEQYF. In nucleotides, the CDR3 is TGTGCCAGCAGTTATATCTCAGGGGGCCTCGGGGACGAGCAGTACTTC.

The chain has TRBV9 and TRBJ1-1; TRBD1 might be the D (5 bases). Germline V gene data show CDR1 as SGDLS and CDR2 as YYNGEE. The CDR3 sequence is 16 residues long. The V end was cut by 0 bases, the J end by 8 bases, with 20 bases between. The CDR3 DNA reads as TGTGCCAGCAGCGTAGACGATTTCGGTGGGGCAGGAGAAGCTTTCTTT. Its protein is CASSVDDFGGAGEAFF.

The V and J genes are TRBV4-2 and TRBJ1-2; no reliable D call. Germline V gene lookup returns CDR1 LGHNA and CDR2 YNFKEQ. CDR3 size: 14 residues. V was cut by 0 bases and J by 5 bases, with 10 bases left in between. CDR3 residues: CASSQELRGYGYTF. The CDR3 DNA is TGTGCCAGCAGCCAAGAGCTCCGGGGTTATGGCTACACCTTC.

Here the CDR3 reads CASAFAPGFYNEQFF. CDR3 DNA sequence: TGTGCCAGCGCCTTCGCCCCGGGGTTCTACAATGAGCAGTTCTTC. V and J are TRBV7-9 and TRBJ2-1, with D maybe TRBD2 (5 bases). The CDR3 has 15 residues. Trimming stripped 8 bases from V and 3 bases from J, with 17 bases between. The germline gives CDR1 SEHNR, CDR2 FQNEAQ (reference sequence).

This clone was recorded a few times. CDR3 DNA: TGTGCCAGCAGGGGACTAGCGGGGGTCGGGGAGCTGTTTTTT. It codes for CASRGLAGVGELFF. The chain is built from TRBV2 and TRBJ2-2; 14 bases line up with TRBD2. The length of the CDR3 is 14 residues. Germline lookup yields CDR1 SNHLY and CDR2 FYNNEI. V lost 6 bases, J lost 7 bases, and 1 base stayed unmatched. Full variable domain (rest looked up from reference TRBV2 and TRBJ2-2): EPEVTQTPSHQVTQMGQEVILRCVPISNHLYFYWYRQILGQKVEFLVSFYNNEISEKSEIFDDQFSVERPDGSNFTLKIRSTKLEDSAMYFCASRGLAGVGELFFGEGSRLTVL.

The chain joins TRBV6-5 to TRBJ2-7; 7 bases agree with TRBD2. The CDR3 is 14 residues long. V shed 2 bases, J shed 4 bases, and the junction held 5 bases outside the gene matches. CDR1 is MNHEY, CDR2 SVGAGI, per germline. The CDR3 region is CASSYGEGLYEQYF. The CDR3 coding sequence is TGTGCCAGCAGTTACGGGGAGGGGCTTTACGAGCAGTACTTC.

The gene calls are TRBV29-1 and TRBJ2-1, with 9 bases lining up with TRBD2. Germline CDR1 is SQVTM and CDR2 is ANQGSEA. Germline trimming cut 0 bases from V and 5 bases from J; bases unmatched to any gene: 5. The length of the CDR3 is 15 residues. The CDR3 DNA sequence: TGCAGCGTTGAAGAGGGGACTAGCTTAAACAATGAGCAGTTCTTC. Translation: CSVEEGTSLNNEQFF.

This chain links TRBV9 with TRBJ2-7; 7 bases line up with TRBD2. J gave up 5 bases and V 3 bases, and 14 bases lay outside the gene matches. CDR3 length: 16 residues. Germline loops: CDR1 SGDLS, CDR2 YYNGEE. The CDR3 region has the DNA TGTGCCAGCAGCGCTGGGCGGGACTACCAAACCCACGAGCAGTACTTC. This codes for CASSAGRDYQTHEQYF.

This sequence joins TRBV6-5 and TRBJ2-1; D is undetermined. CDR3 size: 13 residues. Germline V gives CDR1 MNHEY, CDR2 SVGAGI. The V end was cut by 5 bases, the J end by 6 bases, with 11 bases between. The chain's CDR3 is CASSPVRGNEQFF. The CDR3 nucleotides read TGTGCCAGCAGTCCGGTTCGTGGCAATGAGCAGTTCTTC.

V is TRBV28 and J is TRBJ2-1; TRBD2 is a possible D gene (6 bases). This CDR3 is built from 17 residues. Trimming took off 5 bases at V and 0 bases at J, with 17 bases between the two ends. Germline loops: CDR1 MDHEN, CDR2 SYDVKM. The DNA of the CDR3 is TGTGCCAGCAGTATTGGGGACTTCTTCCTCTCCTACAATGAGCAGTTCTTC. This encodes CASSIGDFFLSYNEQFF.